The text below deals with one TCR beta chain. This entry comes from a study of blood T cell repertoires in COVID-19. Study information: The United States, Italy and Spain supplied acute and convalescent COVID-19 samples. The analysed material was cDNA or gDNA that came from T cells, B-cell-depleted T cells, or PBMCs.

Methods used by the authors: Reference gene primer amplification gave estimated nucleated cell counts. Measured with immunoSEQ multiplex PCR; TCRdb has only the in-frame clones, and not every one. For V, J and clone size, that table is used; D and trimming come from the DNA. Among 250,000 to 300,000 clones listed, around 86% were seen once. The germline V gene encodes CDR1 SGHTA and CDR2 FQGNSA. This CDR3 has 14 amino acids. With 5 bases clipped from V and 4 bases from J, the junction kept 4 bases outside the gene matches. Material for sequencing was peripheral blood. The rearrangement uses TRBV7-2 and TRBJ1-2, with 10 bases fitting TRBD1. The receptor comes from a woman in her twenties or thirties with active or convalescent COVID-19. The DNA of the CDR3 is TGTGCCAGCAGCAAGGACAGGGGGGGCTATGGCTACACCTTC. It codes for CASSKDRGGYGYTF.